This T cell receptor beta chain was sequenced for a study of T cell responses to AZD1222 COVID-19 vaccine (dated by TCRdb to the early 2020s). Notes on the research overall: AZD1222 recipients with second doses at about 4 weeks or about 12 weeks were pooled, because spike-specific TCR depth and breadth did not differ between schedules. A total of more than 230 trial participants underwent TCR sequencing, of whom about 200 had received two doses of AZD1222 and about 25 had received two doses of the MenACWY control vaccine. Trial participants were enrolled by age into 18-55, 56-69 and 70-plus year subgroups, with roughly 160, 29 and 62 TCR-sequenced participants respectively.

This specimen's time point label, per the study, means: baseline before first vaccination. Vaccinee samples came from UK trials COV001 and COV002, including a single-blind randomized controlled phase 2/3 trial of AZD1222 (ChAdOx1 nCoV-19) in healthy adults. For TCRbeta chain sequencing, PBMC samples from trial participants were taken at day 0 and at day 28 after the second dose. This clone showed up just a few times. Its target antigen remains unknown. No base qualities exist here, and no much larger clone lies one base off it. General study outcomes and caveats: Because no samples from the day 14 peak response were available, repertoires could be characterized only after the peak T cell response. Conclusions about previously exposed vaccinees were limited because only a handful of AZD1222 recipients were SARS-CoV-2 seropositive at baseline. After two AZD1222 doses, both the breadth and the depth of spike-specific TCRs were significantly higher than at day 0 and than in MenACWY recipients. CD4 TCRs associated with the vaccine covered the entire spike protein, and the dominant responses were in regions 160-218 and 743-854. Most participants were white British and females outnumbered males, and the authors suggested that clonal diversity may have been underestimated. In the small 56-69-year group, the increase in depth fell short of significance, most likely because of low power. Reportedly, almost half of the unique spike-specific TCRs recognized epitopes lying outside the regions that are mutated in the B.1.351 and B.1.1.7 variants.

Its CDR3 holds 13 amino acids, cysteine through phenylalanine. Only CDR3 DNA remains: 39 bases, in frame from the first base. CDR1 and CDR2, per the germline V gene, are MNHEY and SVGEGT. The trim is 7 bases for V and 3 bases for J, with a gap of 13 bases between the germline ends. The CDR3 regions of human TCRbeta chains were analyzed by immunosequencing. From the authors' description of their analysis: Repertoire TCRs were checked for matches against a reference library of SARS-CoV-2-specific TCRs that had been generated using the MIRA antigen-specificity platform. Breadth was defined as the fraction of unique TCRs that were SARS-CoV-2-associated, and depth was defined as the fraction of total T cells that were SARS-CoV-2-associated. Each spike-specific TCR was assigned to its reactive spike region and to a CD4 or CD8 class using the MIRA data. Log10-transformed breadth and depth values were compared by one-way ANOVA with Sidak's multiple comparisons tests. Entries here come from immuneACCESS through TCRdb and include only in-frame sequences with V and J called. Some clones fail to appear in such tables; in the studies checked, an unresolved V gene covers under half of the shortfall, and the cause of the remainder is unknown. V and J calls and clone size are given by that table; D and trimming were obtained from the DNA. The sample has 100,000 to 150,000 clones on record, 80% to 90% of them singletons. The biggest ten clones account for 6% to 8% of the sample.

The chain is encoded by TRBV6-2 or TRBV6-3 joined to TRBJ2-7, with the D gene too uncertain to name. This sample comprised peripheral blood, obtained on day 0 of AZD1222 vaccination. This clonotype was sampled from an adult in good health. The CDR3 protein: CASTPKVGYEQYF. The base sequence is TGTGCCAGCACCCCTAAGGTAGGCTACGAGCAGTACTTC.